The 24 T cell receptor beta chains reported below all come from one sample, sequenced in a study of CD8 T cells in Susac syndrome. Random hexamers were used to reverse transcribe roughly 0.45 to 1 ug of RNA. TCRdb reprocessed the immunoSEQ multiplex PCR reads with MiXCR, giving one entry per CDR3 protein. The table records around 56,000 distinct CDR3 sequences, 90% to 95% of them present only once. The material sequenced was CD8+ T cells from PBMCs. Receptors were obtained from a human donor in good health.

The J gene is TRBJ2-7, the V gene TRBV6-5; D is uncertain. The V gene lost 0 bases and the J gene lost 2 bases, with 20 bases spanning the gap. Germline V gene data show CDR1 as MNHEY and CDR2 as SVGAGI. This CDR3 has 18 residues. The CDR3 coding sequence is TGTGCCAGCAGTTACTCGAACAGCCCCGGAGTTAGGACCTACGAGCAGTACTTC. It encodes CASSYSNSPGVRTYEQYF.

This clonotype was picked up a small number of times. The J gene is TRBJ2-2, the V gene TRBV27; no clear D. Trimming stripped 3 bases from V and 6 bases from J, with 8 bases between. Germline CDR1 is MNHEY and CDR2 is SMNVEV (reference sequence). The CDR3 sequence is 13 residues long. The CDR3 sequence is CASSFSIAGELFF. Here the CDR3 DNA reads TGTGCCAGCAGTTTCTCTATTGCCGGGGAGCTGTTTTTT.

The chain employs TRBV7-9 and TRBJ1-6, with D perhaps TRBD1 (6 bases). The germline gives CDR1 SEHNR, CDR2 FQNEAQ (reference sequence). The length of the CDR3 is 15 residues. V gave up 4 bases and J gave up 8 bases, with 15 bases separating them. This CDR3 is CASSSLGRGDSPLHF. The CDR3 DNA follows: TGTGCCAGCAGCTCCCTGGGCAGGGGTGATTCACCCCTCCACTTT.

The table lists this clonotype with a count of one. The CDR3 loop reads CASSHTGYEQYF. DNA of the CDR3: TGTGCCAGCAGCCATACAGGGTACGAGCAGTACTTC. V is TRBV7-2 and J is TRBJ2-7, with D perhaps matching TRBD1 (6 bases). This CDR3 spans 12 amino acids. V was clipped by 5 bases and J by 4 bases, with 9 bases between them. Germline V lookup: CDR1 SGHTA, CDR2 FQGNSA.

In nucleotides, the CDR3 is TGTGCCAGCAGAGTTCGGGGTGGGGGGGCGATAAACGAGCAGTACTTC. This encodes CASRVRGGGAINEQYF. The chain employs TRBV27 and TRBJ2-7; perhaps TRBD2 as D (7 bases). V was pared by 6 bases and J by 5 bases, with 23 bases between. The CDR3 is made up of 16 amino acids. The germline gives CDR1 MNHEY, CDR2 SMNVEV (reference sequence).

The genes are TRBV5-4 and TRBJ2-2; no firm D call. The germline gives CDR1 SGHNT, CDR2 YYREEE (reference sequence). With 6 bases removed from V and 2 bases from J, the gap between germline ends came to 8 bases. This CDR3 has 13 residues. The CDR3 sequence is CASTRDNTGELFF. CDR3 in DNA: TGTGCCAGCACCCGCGATAACACCGGGGAGCTGTTTTTT. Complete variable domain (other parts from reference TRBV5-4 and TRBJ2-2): ETGVTQSPTHLIKTRGQQVTLRCSSQSGHNTVSWYQQALGQGPQFIFQYYREEENGRGNFPPRFSGLQFPNYSSELNVNALELDDSALYLCASTRDNTGELFFGEGSRLTVL.

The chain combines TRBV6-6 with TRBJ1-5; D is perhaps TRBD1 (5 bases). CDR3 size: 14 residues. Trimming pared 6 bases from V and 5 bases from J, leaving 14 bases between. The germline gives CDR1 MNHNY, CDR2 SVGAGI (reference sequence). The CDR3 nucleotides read TGTGCCAGCAGCAGCGGGACGGCTTATCAGCCCCAGCATTTT. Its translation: CASSSGTAYQPQHF.

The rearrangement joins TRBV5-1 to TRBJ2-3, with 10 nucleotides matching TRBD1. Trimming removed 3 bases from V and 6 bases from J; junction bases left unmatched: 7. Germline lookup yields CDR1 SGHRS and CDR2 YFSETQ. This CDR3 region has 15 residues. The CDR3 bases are TGCGCCAGCAGCTACCGGGACAGGGGTGGCGATACGCAGTATTTT. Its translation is CASSYRDRGGDTQYF.

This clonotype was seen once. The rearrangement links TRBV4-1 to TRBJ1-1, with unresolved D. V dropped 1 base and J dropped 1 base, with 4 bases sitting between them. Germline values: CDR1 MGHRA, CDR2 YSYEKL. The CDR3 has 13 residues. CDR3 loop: CASSQGENTEAFF. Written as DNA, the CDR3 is TGCGCCAGCAGCCAAGGGGAGAACACTGAAGCTTTCTTT.

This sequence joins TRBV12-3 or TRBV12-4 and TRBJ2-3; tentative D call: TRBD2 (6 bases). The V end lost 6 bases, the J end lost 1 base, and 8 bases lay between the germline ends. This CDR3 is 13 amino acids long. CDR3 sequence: CASRAGRTDTQYF. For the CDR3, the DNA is TGTGCCAGCAGGGCGGGACGCACAGATACGCAGTATTTT.

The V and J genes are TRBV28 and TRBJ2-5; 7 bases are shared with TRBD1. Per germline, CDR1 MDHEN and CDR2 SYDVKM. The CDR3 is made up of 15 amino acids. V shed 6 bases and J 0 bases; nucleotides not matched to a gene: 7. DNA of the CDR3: TGTGCCAGCAGCCCTAATGACAGGGACCAAGAGACCCAGTACTTC. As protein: CASSPNDRDQETQYF.

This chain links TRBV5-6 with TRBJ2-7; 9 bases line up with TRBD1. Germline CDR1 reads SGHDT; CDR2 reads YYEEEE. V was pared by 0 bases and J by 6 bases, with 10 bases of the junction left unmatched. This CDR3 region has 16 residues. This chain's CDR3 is CASSLGMDRGFGEQYF. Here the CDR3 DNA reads TGTGCCAGCAGCTTGGGGATGGACAGGGGTTTTGGCGAGCAGTACTTC.

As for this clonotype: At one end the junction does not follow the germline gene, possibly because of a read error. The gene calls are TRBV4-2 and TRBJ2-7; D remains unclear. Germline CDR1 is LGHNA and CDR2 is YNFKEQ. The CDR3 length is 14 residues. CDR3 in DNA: TGTGCCAGCAGCCAAGAGGTAACGGATTACGAGCAGCACTTC. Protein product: CASSQEVTDYEQHF.

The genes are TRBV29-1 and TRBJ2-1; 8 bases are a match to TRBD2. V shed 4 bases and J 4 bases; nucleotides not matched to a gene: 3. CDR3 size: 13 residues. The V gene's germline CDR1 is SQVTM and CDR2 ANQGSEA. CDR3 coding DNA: TGCAGCGTTGTTGCGGGGGGTTACAATGAGCAGTTCTTC. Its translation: CSVVAGGYNEQFF.

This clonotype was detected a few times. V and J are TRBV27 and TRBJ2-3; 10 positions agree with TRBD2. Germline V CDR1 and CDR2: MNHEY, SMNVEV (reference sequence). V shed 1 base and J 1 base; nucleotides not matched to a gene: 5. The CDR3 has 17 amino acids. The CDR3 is CASSLLRLAGGTDTQYF. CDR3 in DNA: TGTGCCAGCAGTTTATTAAGGCTAGCGGGGGGCACAGATACGCAGTATTTT.

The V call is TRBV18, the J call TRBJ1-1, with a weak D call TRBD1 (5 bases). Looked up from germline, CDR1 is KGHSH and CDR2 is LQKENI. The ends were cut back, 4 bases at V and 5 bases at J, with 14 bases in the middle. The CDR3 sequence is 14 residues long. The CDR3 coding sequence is TGTGCCAGCTCACGCTGGGACGATGGAACTGAAGCTTTCTTT. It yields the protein CASSRWDDGTEAFF.

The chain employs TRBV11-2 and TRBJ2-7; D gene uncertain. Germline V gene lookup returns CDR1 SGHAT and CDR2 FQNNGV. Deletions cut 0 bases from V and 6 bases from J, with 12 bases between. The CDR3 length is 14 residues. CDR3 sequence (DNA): TGTGCCAGCAGCTTAGATTTGGGCCCGGTCGAGCAGTACTTC. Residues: CASSLDLGPVEQYF.

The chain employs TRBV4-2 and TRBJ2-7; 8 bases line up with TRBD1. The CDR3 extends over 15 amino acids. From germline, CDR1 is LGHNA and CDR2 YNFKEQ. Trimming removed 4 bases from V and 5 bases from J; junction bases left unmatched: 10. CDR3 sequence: CASSLSYGTGNEQYF. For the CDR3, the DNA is TGTGCCAGCAGCCTATCCTACGGGACAGGCAACGAGCAGTACTTC.

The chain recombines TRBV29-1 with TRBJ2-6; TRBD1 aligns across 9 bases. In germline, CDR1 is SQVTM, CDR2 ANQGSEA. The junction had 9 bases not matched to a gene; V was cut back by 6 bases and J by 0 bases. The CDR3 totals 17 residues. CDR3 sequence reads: CSVPSGQGTSGANVLTF. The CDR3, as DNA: TGCAGCGTCCCGTCGGGACAGGGCACCTCTGGGGCCAACGTCCTGACTTTC.

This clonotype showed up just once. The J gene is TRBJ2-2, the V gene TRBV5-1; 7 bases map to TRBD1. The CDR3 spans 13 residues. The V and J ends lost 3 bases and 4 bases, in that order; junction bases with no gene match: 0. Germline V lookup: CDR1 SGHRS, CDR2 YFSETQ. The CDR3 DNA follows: TGCGCCAGCAGCTACAGGGGCACCGGGGAGCTGTTTTTT. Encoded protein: CASSYRGTGELFF.

The DNA of the CDR3 is TGCAGTGCTAGAGATCCCTGGACAGGGCAGATTTCAGATACGCAGTATTTT. Its protein is CSARDPWTGQISDTQYF. The chain uses TRBV20-1 and TRBJ2-3; 8 bases are shared with TRBD1. The CDR3 covers 17 residues. The germline gives CDR1 DFQATT, CDR2 SNEGSKA (reference sequence). V was clipped by 0 bases and J by 4 bases; unmatched bases: 12.

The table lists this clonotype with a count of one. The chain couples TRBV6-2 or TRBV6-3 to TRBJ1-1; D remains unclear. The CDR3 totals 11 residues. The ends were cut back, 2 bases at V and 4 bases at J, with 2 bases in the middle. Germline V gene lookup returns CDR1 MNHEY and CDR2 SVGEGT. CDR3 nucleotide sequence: TGTGCCAGCAGTTACCCCACTGAAGCTTTCTTT. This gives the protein CASSYPTEAFF.

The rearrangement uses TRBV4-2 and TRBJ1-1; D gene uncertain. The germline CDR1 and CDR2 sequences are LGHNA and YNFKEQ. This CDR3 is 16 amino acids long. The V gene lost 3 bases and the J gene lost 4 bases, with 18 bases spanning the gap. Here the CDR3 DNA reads TGTGCCAGCAGCCAGAAAGTGACTGTCCTGGGCACTGAAGCTTTCTTT. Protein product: CASSQKVTVLGTEAFF.

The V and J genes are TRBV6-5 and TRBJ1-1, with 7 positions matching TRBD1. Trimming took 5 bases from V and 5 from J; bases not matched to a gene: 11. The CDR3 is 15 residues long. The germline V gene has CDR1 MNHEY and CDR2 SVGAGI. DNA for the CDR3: TGTGCCAGCAGTCTTTCCTCGACAGGGAGGACTGAAGCTTTCTTT. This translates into CASSLSSTGRTEAFF.